A selection of T cell receptor beta chains follows, all from one sample in a study of blood T cell repertoires in COVID-19. The protocol was immunoSEQ multiplex PCR, while the TCRdb copy is restricted to in-frame clones and leaves out a portion. This sample has just over 70,000 clones; under 90% occur once, and the top ten carry around a sixth. Sequencing input: peripheral blood. The receptors here all came from a man in his 70s who had recovered from COVID-19. CDR3s include the opening cysteine and the closing phenylalanine or tryptophan. Each record gives: J gene, V gene, CDR3 protein.

>TRBJ1-1|TRBV30
CAWIDPDLDRAFF
>TRBJ1-1|TRBV19
CASSIRRGAMAEAFF
>TRBJ2-3|TRBV5-4
CASSSWTSGSITDTQYF
>TRBJ2-7|TRBV19
CASSTQSGQGHEQYF
>TRBJ2-3|TRBV6-2/TRBV6-3
CASSPQGRAGGTQYF
>TRBJ2-6|TRBV28
CASSLGGTGANVLTF
>TRBJ2-3|TRBV6-5
CASSRTGSTDTQYF
>TRBJ1-6|TRBV29-1
CSVADRRNSPLHF
>TRBJ1-1|TRBV10-2
CASSEAVNTEAFF
>TRBJ1-1|TRBV5-1
CASSFWTGVNTEAFF
>TRBJ2-1|TRBV9
CASSVSGNEQFF